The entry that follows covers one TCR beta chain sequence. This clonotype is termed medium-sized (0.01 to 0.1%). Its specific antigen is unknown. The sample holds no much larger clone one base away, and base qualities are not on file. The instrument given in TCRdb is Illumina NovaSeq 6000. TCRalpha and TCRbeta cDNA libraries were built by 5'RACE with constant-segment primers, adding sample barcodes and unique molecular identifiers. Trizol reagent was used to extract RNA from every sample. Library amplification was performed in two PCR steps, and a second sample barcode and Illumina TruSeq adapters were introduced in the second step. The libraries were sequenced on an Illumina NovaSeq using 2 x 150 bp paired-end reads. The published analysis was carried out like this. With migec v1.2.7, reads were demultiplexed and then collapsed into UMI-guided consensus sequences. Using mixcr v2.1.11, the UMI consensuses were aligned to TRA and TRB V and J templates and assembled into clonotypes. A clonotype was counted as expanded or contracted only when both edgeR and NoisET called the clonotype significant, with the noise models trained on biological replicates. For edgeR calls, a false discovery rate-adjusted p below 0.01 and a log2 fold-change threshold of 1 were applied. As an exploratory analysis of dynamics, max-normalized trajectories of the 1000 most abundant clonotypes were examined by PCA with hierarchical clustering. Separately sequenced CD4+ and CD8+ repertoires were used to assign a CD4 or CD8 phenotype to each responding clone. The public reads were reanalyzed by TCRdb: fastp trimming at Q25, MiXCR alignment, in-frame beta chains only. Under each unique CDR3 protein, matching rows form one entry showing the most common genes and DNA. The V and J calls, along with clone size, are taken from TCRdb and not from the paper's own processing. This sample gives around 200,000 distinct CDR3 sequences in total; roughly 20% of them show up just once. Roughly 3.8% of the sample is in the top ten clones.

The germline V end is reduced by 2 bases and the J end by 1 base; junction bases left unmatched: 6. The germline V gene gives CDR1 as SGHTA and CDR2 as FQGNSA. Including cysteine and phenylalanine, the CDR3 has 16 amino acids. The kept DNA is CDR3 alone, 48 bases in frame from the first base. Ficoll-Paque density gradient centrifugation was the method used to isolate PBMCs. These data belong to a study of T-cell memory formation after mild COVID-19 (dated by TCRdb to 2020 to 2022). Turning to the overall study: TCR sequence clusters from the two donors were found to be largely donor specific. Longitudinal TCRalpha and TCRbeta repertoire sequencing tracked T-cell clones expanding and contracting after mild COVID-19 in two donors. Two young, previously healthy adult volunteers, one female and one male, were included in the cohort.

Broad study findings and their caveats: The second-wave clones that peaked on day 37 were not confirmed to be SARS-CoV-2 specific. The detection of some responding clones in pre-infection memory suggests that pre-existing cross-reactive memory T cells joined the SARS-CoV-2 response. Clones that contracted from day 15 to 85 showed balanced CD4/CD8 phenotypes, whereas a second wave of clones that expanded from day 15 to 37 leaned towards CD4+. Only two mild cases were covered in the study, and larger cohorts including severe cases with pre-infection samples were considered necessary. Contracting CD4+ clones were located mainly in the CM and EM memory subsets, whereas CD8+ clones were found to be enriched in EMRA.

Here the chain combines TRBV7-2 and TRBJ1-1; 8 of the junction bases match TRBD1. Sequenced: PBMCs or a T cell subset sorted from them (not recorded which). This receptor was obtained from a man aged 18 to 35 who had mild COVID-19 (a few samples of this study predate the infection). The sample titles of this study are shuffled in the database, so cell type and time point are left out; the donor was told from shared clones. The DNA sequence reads TGTGCCAGCAGCTTAAACCCCGGGACAGGGAACACTGAAGCTTTCTTT. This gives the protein CASSLNPGTGNTEAFF.